What follows is one TCR beta chain and its context. This sample is part of a study of control samples from healthy donors and cancer patients. Assay used: immunoSEQ multiplex PCR; TCRdb lists only in-frame clones, some missing. The table has about 72,000 clones, 85% to 95% seen once. Germline CDR1 is SGHRS and CDR2 is YFSETQ. The CDR3 is 13 amino acids. V gave up 4 bases and J gave up 6 bases, with 13 bases separating them. This rearrangement joins TRBV5-1 to TRBJ1-1; TRBD1 might be the D (5 bases). The sequenced sample was blood. The sequence came from an older woman in good health. The CDR3 loop is CASSRGQGAEAFF. CDR3 bases: TGCGCCAGCAGCCGTGGGCAGGGCGCTGAAGCTTTCTTT.